The sequence of this T cell receptor beta chain was determined in a study of T cells in tuberculosis. Study-wide points: The stringent gate may have excluded weak CD1B-GMM tetramer binders.

Sorting used thawed, overnight-rested PBMC stained with anti-CD3, a viability dye and GMM-loaded CD1B tetramer. CD1B tetramers were loaded with Rhodococcus equi-derived C32 glucose monomycolate. Tetramer-sorted PBMC had been CD14 monocyte-depleted before freezing. Each donor contributed some 100,000 sorted tetramer-negative cells. This table comes from immunoSEQ multiplex PCR, and its TCRdb copy is limited to in-frame clones, with some not included. The sample has 54,000 or so clones, around 86% seen once; the top ten hold about 13%. CDR1 is GTSNPN and CDR2 is SVGIG in the germline V gene (reference sequence). J lost 0 bases, V lost 1 base, and 5 bases had no gene match. CDR3 length: 16 amino acids.

The rearrangement links TRBV30 to TRBJ1-4; 7 bases fit TRBD1. Input material: CD1b-GMM tetramer-negative cells sorted from PBMCs. The source of this sequence is an adult woman with latent tuberculosis. The CDR3 spells CAWSGGQISTNEKLFF. CDR3 nucleotide sequence: TGTGCCTGGAGTGGGGGACAGATCTCAACTAATGAAAAACTGTTTTTT. Full variable domain (missing parts from reference TRBV30 and TRBJ1-4): SQTIHQWPATLVQPVGSPLSLECTVEGTSNPNLYWYRQAAGRGLQLLFYSVGIGQISSEVPQNLSASRPQDRQFILSSKKLLLSDSGFYLCAWSGGQISTNEKLFFGSGTQLSVL.